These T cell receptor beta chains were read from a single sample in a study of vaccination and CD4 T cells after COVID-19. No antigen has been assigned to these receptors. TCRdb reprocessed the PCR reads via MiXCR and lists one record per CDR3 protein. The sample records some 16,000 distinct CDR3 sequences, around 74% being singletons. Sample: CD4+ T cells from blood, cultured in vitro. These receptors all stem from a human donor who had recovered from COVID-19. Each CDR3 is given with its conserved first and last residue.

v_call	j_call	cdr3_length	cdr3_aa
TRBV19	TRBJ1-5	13	CATMNRSNQPQHF
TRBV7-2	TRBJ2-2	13	CASSPMGTRGLFF
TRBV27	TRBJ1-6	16	CASSSLRQNYNSPLHF
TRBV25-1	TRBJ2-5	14	CASSGGGSWETQYF
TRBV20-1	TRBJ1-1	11	CSARGRTEAFF
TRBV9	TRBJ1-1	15	CASSVITGGNTEAFF
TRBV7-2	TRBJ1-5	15	CASSLAGGGNQPQHF
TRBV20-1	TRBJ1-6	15	CSARARTDDNSPLHF
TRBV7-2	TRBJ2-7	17	CASSQRLASGSWYEQYF
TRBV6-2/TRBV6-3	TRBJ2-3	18	CASSYTNGGGGGTDTQYF
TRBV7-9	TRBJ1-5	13	CASSLGGIGSQHF
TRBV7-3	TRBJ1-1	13	CASSLGQNTEAFF
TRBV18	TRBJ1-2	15	CASSPQGAGYYGYTF
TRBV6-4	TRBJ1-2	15	CASTPDRGTSYGYTF
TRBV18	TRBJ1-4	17	CASSPTLQGARNEKLFF
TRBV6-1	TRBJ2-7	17	CASSASRLAGGSYEQYF
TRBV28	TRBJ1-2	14	CASSLFLQVGGYTF
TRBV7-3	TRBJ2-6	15	CASSQGGSGANVLTF
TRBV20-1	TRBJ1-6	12	CSARGGGSPLHF
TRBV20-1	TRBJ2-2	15	CSARAGGRNTGELFF
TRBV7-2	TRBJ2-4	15	CASSVPGLPRSIQYF
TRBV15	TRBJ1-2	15	CATSRVARANYGYTF
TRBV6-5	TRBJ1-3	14	CASTDRLSGNTIYF
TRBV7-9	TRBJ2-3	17	CASSPRTSGPSTDTQYF
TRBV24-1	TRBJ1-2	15	CATSATTGETVGYTF
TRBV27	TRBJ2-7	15	CASSLPGTATYEQYF
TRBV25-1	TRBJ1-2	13	CASSEFTGDCYTF
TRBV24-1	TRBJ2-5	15	CATSDRRQGQETQYF
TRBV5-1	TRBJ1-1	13	CASSLGQAPEAFF
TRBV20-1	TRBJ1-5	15	CSAMAQGKGNQPQHF
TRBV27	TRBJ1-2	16	CASSLSKYNRVIGYTF
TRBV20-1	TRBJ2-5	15	CSARNDNLLRETQYF
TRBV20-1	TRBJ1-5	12	CSSFRRNQPQHF
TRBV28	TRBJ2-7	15	CASSPSTSGPYEQYF
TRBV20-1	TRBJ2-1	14	CSHWLAERGDEQFF
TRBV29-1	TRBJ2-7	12	CSSMTGRYEQYF
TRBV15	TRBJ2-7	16	CATSRLAGEGAYEQYF
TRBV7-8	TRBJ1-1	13	CASSTSAGIRAFF